The 20 T cell receptor beta chains reported below all come from one sample, sequenced in a study of blood T cell repertoires in COVID-19. This table comes from immunoSEQ multiplex PCR, and its TCRdb copy is limited to in-frame clones, with some not included. The data contain about 120,000 clones, around 76% of them singletons. The sequencing input was peripheral blood. These receptors were collected from a man between 65 and 79 years old with acute or convalescent COVID-19.

The CDR3 DNA sequence: TGTGCCAGCAGTTCCTACAGGGTTGGCACCGGGGAGCTGTTTTTT. As protein: CASSSYRVGTGELFF. The chain employs TRBV27 and TRBJ2-2; D perhaps matches TRBD1 (6 bases). This CDR3 comprises 15 residues. Germline CDR1 is MNHEY and CDR2 is SMNVEV (reference sequence). V lost 4 bases to trimming and J lost 4 bases, with 13 bases between them.

V gene TRBV18 combines with J gene TRBJ2-7; TRBD1 might be the D (5 bases). V was pared by 6 bases and J by 4 bases, with 16 bases between. This CDR3 has 14 residues. CDR1 is KGHSH, CDR2 LQKENI, per germline. CDR3 sequence reads: CASSPDANRYEQYF. The DNA of the CDR3 is TGTGCCAGCTCCCCAGACGCGAACAGGTACGAGCAGTACTTC.

The gene calls are TRBV7-2 and TRBJ1-4; TRBD1 matches 8 bases. The V segment lost 4 bases and the J segment 8 bases; nucleotides outside the gene matches: 15. The CDR3 runs 17 residues. Germline V gene data show CDR1 as SGHTA and CDR2 as FQGNSA. The CDR3 here is CASSSDRGRGWREKLFF. In DNA, the CDR3 is TGTGCCAGCAGCTCTGACAGGGGAAGAGGCTGGCGGGAAAAACTGTTTTTT.

This rearrangement joins TRBV24-1 to TRBJ1-5; no reliable D call. V lost 3 bases, J lost 3 bases, and 8 bases lay in between. The CDR3 length is 14 residues. From germline, CDR1 is KGHDR and CDR2 SFDVKD. CDR3 sequence (DNA): TGTGCCACCAGTGATCCCAGAAACAATCAGCCCCAGCATTTT. Protein: CATSDPRNNQPQHF.

The V gene is TRBV19, the J gene TRBJ1-6, with 8 bases that match TRBD1. The germline gives CDR1 LNHDA, CDR2 SQIVND (reference sequence). V gave up 6 bases and J gave up 13 bases; unmatched junction bases: 8. The CDR3 covers 13 residues. CDR3 bases: TGTGCCAGTAGCGACAGGGGTCTCTCCCCCCTCCACTTT. Translated, it gives CASSDRGLSPLHF. The full variable domain, with the rest looked up from reference TRBV19 and TRBJ1-6, is DGGITQSPKYLFRKEGQNVTLSCEQNLNHDAMYWYRQDPGQGLRLIYYSQIVNDFQKGDIAEGYSVSREKKESFPLTVTSAQKNPTAFYLCASSDRGLSPLHFGNGTRLTVT.

The chain is built from TRBV11-2 and TRBJ2-7; 10 bases align to TRBD1. Trimming cost V 0 bases and J 2 bases; bases outside gene matches: 1. CDR3 length: 15 amino acids. CDR1 SGHAT and CDR2 FQNNGV come from the germline V gene. The chain's CDR3 is CASSLETGGTYEQYF. The CDR3 nucleotides read TGTGCCAGCAGCTTAGAGACAGGGGGCACCTACGAGCAGTACTTC.

This clone was recorded only once. The sample holds other DNA sequences that translate to the same CDR3. The genes are TRBV19 and TRBJ1-3; D not certain. This CDR3 has 13 amino acids. The V gene lost 6 bases and the J gene lost 0 bases, with 6 bases spanning the gap. CDR1 is LNHDA, CDR2 SQIVND, per germline (reference sequence). The DNA for the CDR3 is TGTGCCAGTAGGCGGAGCTCTGGAAACACCATATATTTT. Translated: CASRRSSGNTIYF.

This clone has a count of ten or more. This chain joins TRBV9 and TRBJ2-2; 7 bases agree with TRBD1. The germline V gene has CDR1 SGDLS and CDR2 YYNGEE. The CDR3 extends over 14 amino acids. J lost 6 bases, V lost 6 bases, and 8 bases had no gene match. CDR3 DNA: TGTGCCAGCAACAGAAGACAGGGCCCCGGGGAGCTGTTTTTT. This translates into CASNRRQGPGELFF.

This rearrangement joins TRBV6-5 to TRBJ1-3; D is possibly TRBD1 (5 bases). The V gene lost 7 bases and the J gene lost 0 bases, with 10 bases spanning the gap. The CDR3 sequence is 14 residues long. Germline values: CDR1 MNHEY, CDR2 SVGAGI. The CDR3 nucleotides read TGTGCCAGCATGAGGGACTTCTCTGGAAACACCATATATTTT. Translation gives CASMRDFSGNTIYF.

V and J are TRBV12-5 and TRBJ1-2; D ambiguous. Germline V gives CDR1 LGHNT, CDR2 FRNRAP. The CDR3 runs 14 residues. Trimming cost V 1 base and J 5 bases, with 11 bases left between them. The CDR3 is CASGLEGRTYGYTF. CDR3 DNA: TGTGCTAGTGGTTTGGAAGGGAGAACTTATGGCTACACCTTC.

Comments on this clone: It may be a read error: a sequence one base away is much more abundant. V gene TRBV2 combines with J gene TRBJ2-7; perhaps TRBD2 as D (6 bases). CDR3 length: 14 amino acids. Germline CDR1 is SNHLY and CDR2 is FYNNEI. The CDR3 region is CADNPRLDAYGQYF. CDR3 coding DNA: TGTGCCGACAACCCCAGACTAGATGCCTACGGGCAGTACTTC.

With respect to this clone: Its ends do not fully match the called genes, so a read error is possible. The chain employs TRBV5-6 and TRBJ2-1; 13 nucleotides agree with TRBD2. The CDR3 has 12 amino acids. In germline, CDR1 is SGHDT, CDR2 YYEEEE. The CDR3 loop reads CASSYTSGGAIF. CDR3 sequence (DNA): TGTGCCAGCAGTTATACTAGCGGGGGGGCTATCTTC.

The V gene is TRBV5-1, the J gene TRBJ2-3, with TRBD2 matching 7 bases. Losses at the gene ends were 2 bases for V and 0 bases for J; bases not matched to a gene: 6. CDR1 SGHRS and CDR2 YFSETQ come from the germline V gene. The CDR3 totals 16 residues. For the CDR3, the DNA is TGCGCCAGCAGCTTATACGGGGGGTCTAGCACAGATACGCAGTATTTT. This gives the protein CASSLYGGSSTDTQYF.

This clone was recorded only once. The chain links TRBV4-3 to TRBJ1-5; D not resolved. V was trimmed by 5 bases and J by 3 bases, leaving 8 bases between them. The CDR3 totals 13 residues. The germline gives CDR1 LGHNA, CDR2 YSLEER. CDR3 amino acids: CASSGQLNQPQHF. In DNA form, the CDR3 reads TGCGCCAGCAGCGGGCAGCTCAATCAGCCCCAGCATTTT.

The gene calls are TRBV2 and TRBJ1-1; TRBD1 might be the D (5 bases). CDR3 size: 13 residues. Germline values: CDR1 SNHLY, CDR2 FYNNEI. Between the trimmed V and J ends, which lost 6 bases and 7 bases, there was a span of 15 bases. CDR3 sequence: CASSSMEGREAFF. CDR3 nucleotide sequence: TGTGCCAGCAGCTCCATGGAGGGGCGTGAAGCTTTCTTT.

This clone occurred once. The chain employs TRBV2 and TRBJ2-6, with a possible D match to TRBD1 (5 bases). Trimming stripped 8 bases from V and 7 bases from J, with 15 bases between. This CDR3 contains 14 residues. CDR1 SNHLY and CDR2 FYNNEI come from the germline V gene. DNA of the CDR3: TGTGCCAGCCCTGCCCCAGGGAAAGCCAACGTCCTGACTTTC. Its protein product is CASPAPGKANVLTF.

This clone came up a few times. The genes are TRBV7-6 and TRBJ1-3; 8 bases fit TRBD1. The CDR3 consists of 16 residues. CDR1 and CDR2 from the germline V gene are SGHVS and FNYEAQ. V trimming: 0 bases; J trimming: 3 bases; junction bases outside the gene matches: 4. CDR3 protein: CASSLAWTGFGNTIYF. CDR3 DNA: TGTGCCAGCAGCTTAGCTTGGACAGGGTTTGGAAACACCATATATTTT.

This rearrangement joins TRBV6-5 to TRBJ1-6, with a possible D match to TRBD1 (5 bases). V dropped 10 bases and J dropped 7 bases, with 14 bases sitting between them. Per germline, CDR1 MNHEY and CDR2 SVGAGI. The CDR3 contains 13 residues. CDR3 loop: CATRRQNNSPLHF. Here the CDR3 DNA reads TGTGCCACCAGACGACAGAACAATTCACCCCTCCACTTT.

The V gene is TRBV28, the J gene TRBJ1-2; 9 bases align to TRBD1. The CDR3 loop spans 14 amino acids. Trimming removed 7 bases from V and 7 bases from J; junction bases left unmatched: 10. CDR1 and CDR2 from the germline V gene are MDHEN and SYDVKM. CDR3 sequence: CASTLLQGAGGYTF. As DNA, the CDR3 is TGTGCCAGCACCTTGCTACAGGGGGCGGGTGGCTACACCTTC.

There are a few counts of this clone. The chain recombines TRBV5-1 with TRBJ1-4; a weak D match, TRBD1 (5 bases). The CDR3 spans 16 residues. Germline CDR1 SGHRS, CDR2 YFSETQ. V was pared by 1 base and J by 0 bases, with 10 bases between. The DNA for the CDR3 is TGCGCCAGCAGCTTGAACAGACAGCCAACTAATGAAAAACTGTTTTTT. It specifies CASSLNRQPTNEKLFF.